The source of this T cell receptor (beta chain) is a study of T cell clones after liver transplantation. At the level of the study: Liver transplant recipients had immunosuppression withdrawal attempted within 2 years. TCRbeta sequencing after a pre-transplant mixed lymphocyte reaction identified graft-donor-reactive clones, later tracked in post-transplant blood.

A word on this clone: Antigen: not known.

Germline V gives CDR1 MDHEN, CDR2 SYDVKM. The CDR3 has 15 residues. V lost 3 bases and J lost 5, with 17 bases in between. Sequencing was performed with immunoSEQ multiplex PCR; in TCRdb, only in-frame clones are kept and a portion is missing. This sample yields tens of thousands of clones, of which 70% are seen a single time; 2.8% belongs to the top ten. Overall study findings and caveats: A larger donor-reactive than third-party decline suggested partial antigen-specific deletion. These preliminary findings come from unstandardized post-transplant sampling times.

The sample in question was CD4+ T cells from blood, obtained at the roughly 15-month timepoint. The sequence was obtained from a human patient who received a liver transplant. Some of these T cells may belong to the graft donor. V and J are TRBV28 and TRBJ2-7, with D possibly called TRBD1 or TRBD2 (5 bases each). CDR3 DNA: TGTGCCAGCAGTTTTCTGTGGACGGGGCCAGACGAGCAGTACGTC. It codes for CASSFLWTGPDEQYV.